This TCR beta chain was captured in a study of T cell clonotyping in hematopoietic cell transplantation. Study-wide points: Few recipient clonotypes overlapped donors; over 97% were de novo at given depth. After transplant, recipient diversity fell while pathologically expanded clonotypes grew through day 180. CD4 and CD8 repertoire contributions could not be separated without sorting. Higher Inverse Simpson Index values in graft donor and pretransplant recipient predicted broader posttransplant TCR diversity.

Here immunoSEQ multiplex PCR was the method, and the copy in TCRdb shows in-frame clones only, minus some. The sample comprises 8,500 to 9,000 clones, over 85% of which are singletons, and around 5.7% rests with the top ten. Germline V gene data show CDR1 as SNHLY and CDR2 as FYNNEI. The CDR3 is 13 residues long. Unmatched junction bases numbered 3, after V lost 6 bases and J lost 6 bases. Worth noting for this clone: Its specificity is unknown.

The TCR was taken from a male patient aged 50 or older who had an allogeneic stem cell transplant from a related donor, so T cells may come from the graft donor. Some clones in this sample may be carry-over from other donors' samples. This specimen was PBMCs, taken 100 days after allogeneic stem cell transplant. The rearrangement links TRBV2 to TRBJ2-2, with 8 bases lining up with TRBD1. The DNA of the CDR3 is TGTGCCAGCAGCCTACAGGGGGCCGGGGAGCTGTTTTTT. Translated, it gives CASSLQGAGELFF.